Reported below is one TCR beta chain. Its antigen is unknown. The data derive from a study of T cell responses to AZD1222 COVID-19 vaccine. Some clones are missing from TCRdb's copy, which holds only in-frame ones; the method was immunoSEQ multiplex PCR. The data show 150,000 or so clones, 90% seen once. Study-level findings and limits: Only six individuals given AZD1222 were seropositive at baseline. The breadth and depth of Spike-specific TCRs increased once two AZD1222 doses had been given. Clonal diversity was possibly underestimated, and the donors were mostly white British, with more females.

Second-dose recipients at about 4 or about 12 weeks were treated as one pooled group. The sample was peripheral blood, taken 28 days after the second AZD1222 dose. The source is an adult who received the AZD1222 COVID-19 vaccine.

CDR3 DNA: TGTGCCAGCAGCGTAGGTCTAGCGGGGCGATACGCAGAGACCCAGTACTTC. Translated, it gives CASSVGLAGRYAETQYF. V gene TRBV9 combines with J gene TRBJ2-5; TRBD2 aligns across 9 bases. Germline V lookup: CDR1 SGDLS, CDR2 YYNGEE. The CDR3 spans 17 residues. The V and J ends lost 0 bases and 4 bases, in that order; junction bases with no gene match: 10.